The present T cell receptor beta chain was sequenced within a study of T cell responses to AZD1222 COVID-19 vaccine (dated by TCRdb to the early 2020s). Some background on the complete study: AZD1222 recipients given second doses at about 4 weeks or at about 12 weeks were pooled, since spike-specific TCR depth and breadth were not found to differ between the two schedules. A total of about 230 trial participants underwent TCR sequencing, of whom 200 to 220 received two doses of AZD1222 and some 25 received two doses of the MenACWY control vaccine. Trial participants were enrolled by age into 18-55, 56-69 and 70-plus year subgroups, with roughly 150, 30 and 60 TCR-sequenced participants respectively. Overall study results and their limits: Reportedly, almost half of the unique spike-specific TCRs recognized epitopes lying outside the regions that are mutated in the B.1.351 and B.1.1.7 variants. The 56-69-year group was small, and its depth increase did not reach significance, likely because of low power. Conclusions about previously exposed vaccinees were limited because only six AZD1222 recipients were SARS-CoV-2 seropositive at baseline. Most participants were white British and females outnumbered males, and the authors suggested that clonal diversity may have been underestimated. A significant rise in spike-specific TCR breadth and depth was observed after two AZD1222 doses relative to day 0 and relative to MenACWY recipients. Because no day 14 peak-response samples were available, the repertoires could be characterized only after the peak T cell response. The whole spike protein was spanned by vaccine-associated CD4 TCRs, and dominant responses were seen in regions 160-218 and 743-854.

The CDR3 regions of human TCRbeta chains were analyzed by immunosequencing. As for the original processing: TCRs in the repertoires were matched against a reference library of SARS-CoV-2-specific TCRs that had been generated with the MIRA antigen-specificity platform. Breadth was defined as the fraction of unique TCRs that were SARS-CoV-2-associated. Depth was defined as the fraction of total T cells that were SARS-CoV-2-associated. Using the MIRA data, every spike-specific TCR was mapped to the spike region that the TCR reacted to and assigned to either a CD4 or a CD8 class. Log10-transformed breadth and depth values were compared by one-way ANOVA with Sidak's multiple comparisons tests. TCRdb stores this immuneACCESS table with in-frame sequences only. Part of the clones is absent; in the studies checked, under half of the shortfall reflects unresolved V genes, and no reason is known for the rest. V and J calls plus clone size are reproduced from that table; the DNA served to infer D and trimming. In this sample the table shows some 140,000 clones, about 94% of which occur a single time. 0.85% to 0.95% of the sample belongs to the ten largest clones.

CDR1 and CDR2 (SQVTM, ANQGSEA) derive from the germline V gene. Trimming takes 3 bases from V and 5 bases from J, and the germline ends sit 14 bases apart. Inclusive of the bounding cysteine and phenylalanine, the CDR3 is 13 residues long. The kept DNA is CDR3 alone, 39 bases in frame from the first base. This clone was recorded once. Its recognized antigen is unknown. Qualities for individual bases were not recorded, and no much larger clone is one base off. The time point label corresponds to: baseline before first vaccination. The vaccinee samples were drawn from two UK trials, COV001 and COV002, one of which was a single-blind randomized controlled phase 2/3 trial testing AZD1222 (ChAdOx1 nCoV-19) in healthy adults. For TCRbeta chain sequencing, PBMC samples were collected from trial participants at day 0 and at day 28 after the second dose.

This clonotype was obtained from an adult in good health. The sample was peripheral blood, taken on day 0 of AZD1222 vaccination. The rearrangement joined TRBV29-1 to TRBJ2-7, with a weak D call of TRBD2 (6 bases match). The sequence in DNA is TGCAGCGTTGAGGGGAGGAAATGGGACGAGCAGTACTTC. Its protein reads: CSVEGRKWDEQYF.